This T cell receptor (beta chain) was retrieved from a study of T cell responses to AZD1222 COVID-19 vaccine. Assay used: immunoSEQ multiplex PCR; TCRdb lists only in-frame clones, some missing. The sample consists of approximately 100,000 clones, 87% of them appearing once. This CDR3 has 16 amino acids. Study-wide results and limits: The peak T cell response came first, and repertoires were sampled only after it.

For this clone: Its target is not known.

This chain uses TRBV21-1 with TRBJ2-2; TRBD1 is the table's D call, not checked against the DNA. TRBV21-1 is marked as a pseudogene. The source material was peripheral blood, sampled on day 0 of AZD1222 vaccination. The origin of this receptor is an adult in good health. The CDR3 here is CASSKVGQGYTGELFF. The DNA of the CDR3 is TGTGCCAGCAGCAAAGTTGGACAGGGCTACACCGGGGAGCTGTTTTTT.